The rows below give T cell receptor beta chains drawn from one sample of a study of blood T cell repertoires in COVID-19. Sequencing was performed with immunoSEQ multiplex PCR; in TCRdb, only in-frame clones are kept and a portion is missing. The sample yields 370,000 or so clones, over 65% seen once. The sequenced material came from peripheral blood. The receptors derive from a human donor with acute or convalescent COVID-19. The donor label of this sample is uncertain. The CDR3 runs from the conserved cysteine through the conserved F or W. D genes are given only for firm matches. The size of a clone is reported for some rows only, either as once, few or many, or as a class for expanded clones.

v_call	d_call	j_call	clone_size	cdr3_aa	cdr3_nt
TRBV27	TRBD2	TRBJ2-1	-	CASSPQSGRAGNEQFF	TGTGCCAGCAGCCCCCAAAGCGGGAGGGCTGGGAATGAGCAGTTCTTC
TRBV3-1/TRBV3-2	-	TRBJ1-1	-	CASSPSTGNTEAFF	TGTGCCAGCAGCCCTTCGACGGGGAACACTGAAGCTTTCTTT
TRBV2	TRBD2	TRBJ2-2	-	CASSEMGLAGGELFF	TGTGCCAGCAGTGAAATGGGACTAGCGGGAGGGGAGCTGTTTTTT
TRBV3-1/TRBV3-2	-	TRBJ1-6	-	CASSQVGGGANSPLHF	TGTGCCAGCAGCCAAGTGGGTGGGGGCGCAAATTCACCCCTCCACTTT
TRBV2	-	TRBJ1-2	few	CASLQEISYGYTF	TGTGCCAGCCTACAGGAAATTAGCTATGGCTACACCTTC
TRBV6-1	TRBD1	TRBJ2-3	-	CASSEAAGTEDTQYF	TGTGCCAGCAGTGAAGCTGCCGGGACAGAAGATACGCAGTATTTT
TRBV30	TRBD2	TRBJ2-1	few	CAWSPGLAGVNEQFF	TGTGCCTGGAGCCCGGGACTAGCGGGAGTTAATGAGCAGTTCTTC
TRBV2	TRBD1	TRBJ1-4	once	CASTFDRGGEKLFF	TGTGCCAGCACCTTTGACAGGGGCGGAGAAAAACTGTTTTTT
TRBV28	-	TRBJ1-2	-	CASSLWAGDAANYGYTF	TGTGCCAGCAGTTTATGGGCGGGGGACGCTGCTAACTATGGCTACACCTTC
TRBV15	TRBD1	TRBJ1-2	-	CATSRAGQGNYGYTF	TGTGCCACCAGCAGAGCGGGACAGGGGAACTATGGCTACACCTTC
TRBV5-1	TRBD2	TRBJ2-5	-	CASSSGTSGAAGKTQYF	TGCGCCAGCAGCTCCGGGACTAGCGGGGCCGCGGGGAAGACCCAGTACTTC
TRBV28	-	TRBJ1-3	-	CASSSGDLGNTIYF	TGTGCCAGCAGTTCCGGGGATTTAGGAAACACCATATATTTT
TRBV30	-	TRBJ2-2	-	CAWRRSYLTGELFF	TGTGCCTGGAGGCGATCTTACTTAACCGGGGAGCTGTTTTTT
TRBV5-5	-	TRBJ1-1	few	CASSSLRQTAMNTEAFF	TGTGCCAGCAGCTCCCTTCGCCAGACTGCAATGAACACTGAAGCTTTCTTT
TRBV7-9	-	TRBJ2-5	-	CASSSKETQYF	TGTGCCAGCAGCTCCAAAGAGACCCAGTACTTC
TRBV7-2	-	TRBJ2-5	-	CASSKPGLKGETQYF	TGTGCCAGCAGCAAACCGGGACTCAAAGGAGAGACCCAGTACTTC
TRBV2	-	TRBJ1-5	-	CASLAGPLRNNQPQHF	TGTGCCAGCCTGGCAGGGCCCCTAAGAAACAATCAGCCCCAGCATTTT
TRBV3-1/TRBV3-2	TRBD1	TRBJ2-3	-	CASSHSGTGPTDTQYF	TGTGCCAGCAGCCATTCTGGGACAGGGCCGACAGATACGCAGTATTTT
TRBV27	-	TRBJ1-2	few	CASRRQDTSYGYTF	TGTGCCAGCAGGCGACAAGACACCTCCTATGGCTACACCTTC
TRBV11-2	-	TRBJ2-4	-	CASSLDRGWRVNIQYF	TGTGCCAGCAGCTTAGATCGGGGCTGGAGGGTGAACATTCAGTACTTC
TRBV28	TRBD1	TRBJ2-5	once	CASSSWTGSPKETQYF	TGTGCCAGCAGTTCCTGGACAGGGTCCCCCAAAGAGACCCAGTACTTC
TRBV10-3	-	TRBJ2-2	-	CAIRQGGNTGELFF	TGTGCCATCAGGCAGGGGGGGAACACCGGGGAGCTGTTTTTT
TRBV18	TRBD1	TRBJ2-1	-	CASSPPTGQNEQFF	TGTGCCAGCTCACCACCGACGGGACAGAATGAGCAGTTCTTC
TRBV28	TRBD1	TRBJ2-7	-	CASSSSGTGGDEQYF	TGTGCCAGCAGTTCCTCCGGGACAGGGGGCGACGAGCAGTACTTC
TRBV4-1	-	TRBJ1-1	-	CASSQGQRTNTEAFF	TGCGCCAGCAGCCAAGGACAGAGGACGAACACTGAAGCTTTCTTT
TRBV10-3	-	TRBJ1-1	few	CAISEAGVGTEAFF	TGTGCCATCAGTGAAGCCGGGGTAGGAACTGAAGCTTTCTTT
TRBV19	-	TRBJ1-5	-	CASSILQGRGHQPQHF	TGTGCCAGTAGTATACTACAGGGTCGGGGTCATCAGCCCCAGCATTTT
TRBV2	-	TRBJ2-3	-	CASSKGLGGDTQYF	TGTGCCAGCAGCAAAGGTTTGGGGGGAGATACGCAGTATTTT
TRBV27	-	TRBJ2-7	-	CASMSGRINNEQYF	TGTGCCAGCATGTCCGGGAGAATTAACAACGAGCAGTACTTC
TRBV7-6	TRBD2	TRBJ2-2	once	CASSLAGGPTGELFF	TGTGCCAGCAGCCTAGCGGGGGGGCCTACCGGGGAGCTGTTTTTT
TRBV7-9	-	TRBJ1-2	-	CASSWTGAGRVEYGYTF	TGTGCCAGCAGCTGGACGGGGGCGGGGAGGGTCGAATATGGCTACACCTTC
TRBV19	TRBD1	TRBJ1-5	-	CASSIHRGPGQPQHF	TGTGCCAGTAGTATTCACAGGGGGCCCGGTCAGCCCCAGCATTTT
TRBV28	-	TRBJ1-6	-	CASTVMGRRLISSPLHF	TGTGCCAGCACTGTGATGGGCAGGCGATTAATATCTTCACCCCTCCACTTT
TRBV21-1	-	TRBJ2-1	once	CASSKGANKEYSGGDRWDEQFF	TGTGCCAGCAGCAAAGGGGCGAACAAAGAGTATAGCGGGGGGGACCGGTGGGATGAGCAGTTCTTC
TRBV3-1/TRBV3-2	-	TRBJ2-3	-	CASSQDRTSTDTQYF	TGTGCCAGCAGCCAAGACAGGACTAGCACAGATACGCAGTATTTT
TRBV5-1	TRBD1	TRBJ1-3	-	CASSLQGASYGPGNTIYF	TGCGCCAGCAGCCTTCAGGGGGCCAGCTACGGACCGGGAAACACCATATATTTT
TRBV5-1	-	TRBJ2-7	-	CASSLDTAYEQYF	TGCGCCAGCAGCTTGGACACCGCCTACGAGCAGTACTTC
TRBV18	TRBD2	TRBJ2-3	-	CASSPSSGRASDTQYF	TGTGCCAGCTCACCATCTTCCGGGAGGGCATCAGATACGCAGTATTTT
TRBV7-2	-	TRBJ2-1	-	CASRKGGLNEQFF	TGTGCCAGCAGGAAGGGCGGGTTAAATGAGCAGTTCTTC
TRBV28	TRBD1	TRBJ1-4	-	CASSSQTGLRKLFF	TGTGCCAGCAGTTCTCAGACAGGGTTGAGAAAACTGTTTTTT
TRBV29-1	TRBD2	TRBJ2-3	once	CSVPSGGSGDTQYF	TGCAGCGTTCCATCGGGAGGGAGCGGGGATACGCAGTATTTT
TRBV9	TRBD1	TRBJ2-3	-	CASSARTGPDTQYF	TGTGCCAGCAGCGCCAGGACAGGGCCAGATACGCAGTATTTT
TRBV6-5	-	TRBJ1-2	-	CASNGAVSNYGYTF	TGTGCCAGCAATGGGGCGGTGTCCAACTATGGCTACACCTTC
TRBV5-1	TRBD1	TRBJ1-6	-	CASSSTGTVTSPLHF	TGCGCCAGCAGCTCGACCGGGACAGTTACCTCACCCCTCCACTTT
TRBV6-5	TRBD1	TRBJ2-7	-	CASSPSGQGFYEQYF	TGTGCCAGCAGTCCCTCCGGACAGGGGTTCTACGAGCAGTACTTC
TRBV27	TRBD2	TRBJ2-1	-	CASSWGTSRSYNEQFF	TGTGCCAGCAGTTGGGGGACTAGTCGGTCCTACAATGAGCAGTTCTTC
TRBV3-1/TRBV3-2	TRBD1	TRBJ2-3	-	CASSRIGTGGTDTQYF	TGTGCCAGCAGCCGGATCGGGACAGGGGGCACAGATACGCAGTATTTT
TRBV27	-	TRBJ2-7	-	CASSPKGRGSYEQYF	TGTGCCAGCAGTCCCAAGGGGAGGGGGTCCTACGAGCAGTACTTC
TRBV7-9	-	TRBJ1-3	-	CASTPGSSGNTIYF	TGTGCCAGCACTCCCGGGAGCTCTGGAAACACCATATATTTT
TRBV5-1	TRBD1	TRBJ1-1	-	CASSLRTGLAEAFF	TGCGCCAGCAGCCTCCGGACAGGGTTGGCTGAAGCTTTCTTT